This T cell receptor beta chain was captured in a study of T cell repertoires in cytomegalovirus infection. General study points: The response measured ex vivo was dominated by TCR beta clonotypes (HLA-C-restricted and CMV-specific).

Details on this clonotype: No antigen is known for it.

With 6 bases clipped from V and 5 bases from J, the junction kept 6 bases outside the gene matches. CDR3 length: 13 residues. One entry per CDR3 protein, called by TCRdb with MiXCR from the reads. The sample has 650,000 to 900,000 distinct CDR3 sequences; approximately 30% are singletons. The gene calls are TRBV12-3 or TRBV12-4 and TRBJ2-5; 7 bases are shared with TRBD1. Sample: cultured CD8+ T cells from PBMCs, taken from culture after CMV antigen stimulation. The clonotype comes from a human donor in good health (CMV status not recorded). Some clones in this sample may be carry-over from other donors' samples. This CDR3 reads CASSQDRTETQYF. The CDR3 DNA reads TGTGCCAGCAGCCAGGACAGGACTGAGACCCAGTACTTC.